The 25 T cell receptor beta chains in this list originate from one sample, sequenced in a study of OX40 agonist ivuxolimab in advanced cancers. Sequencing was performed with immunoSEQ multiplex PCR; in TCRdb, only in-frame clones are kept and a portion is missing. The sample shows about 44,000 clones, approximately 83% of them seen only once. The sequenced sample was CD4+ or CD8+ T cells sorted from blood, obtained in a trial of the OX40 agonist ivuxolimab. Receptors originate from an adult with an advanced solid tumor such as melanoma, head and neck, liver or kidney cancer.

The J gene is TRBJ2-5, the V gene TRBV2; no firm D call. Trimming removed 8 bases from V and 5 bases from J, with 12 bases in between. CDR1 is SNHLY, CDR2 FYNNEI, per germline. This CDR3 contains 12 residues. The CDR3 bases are TGTGCCAGCGGCCAGCCGGCGGAGACCCAGTACTTC. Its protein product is CASGQPAETQYF.

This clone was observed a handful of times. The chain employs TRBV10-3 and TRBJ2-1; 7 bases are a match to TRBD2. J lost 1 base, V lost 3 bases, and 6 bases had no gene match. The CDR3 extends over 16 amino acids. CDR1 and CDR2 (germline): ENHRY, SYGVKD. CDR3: CAISDPLADSYNEQFF. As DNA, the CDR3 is TGTGCCATCAGTGATCCCCTAGCGGATTCCTACAATGAGCAGTTCTTC.

The CDR3 sequence is CASRREGGLDTGELFF. In DNA form, the CDR3 reads TGTGCCAGCAGGAGAGAGGGGGGCTTGGACACCGGGGAGCTGTTTTTT. This sequence joins TRBV7-9 and TRBJ2-2, with D perhaps assigned TRBD1 or TRBD2 (6 bases each). Germline V lookup: CDR1 SEHNR, CDR2 FQNEAQ (reference sequence). CDR3 size: 16 residues. Trimming took 6 bases from V and 3 from J, leaving 17 bases between them.

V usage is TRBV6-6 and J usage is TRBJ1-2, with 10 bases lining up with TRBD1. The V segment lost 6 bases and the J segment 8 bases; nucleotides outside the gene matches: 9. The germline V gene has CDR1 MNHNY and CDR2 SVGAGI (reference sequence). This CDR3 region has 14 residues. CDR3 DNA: TGTGCCAGCAGAGCAAGACAGGGGGCGCGAGGCTACACCTTC. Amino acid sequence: CASRARQGARGYTF.

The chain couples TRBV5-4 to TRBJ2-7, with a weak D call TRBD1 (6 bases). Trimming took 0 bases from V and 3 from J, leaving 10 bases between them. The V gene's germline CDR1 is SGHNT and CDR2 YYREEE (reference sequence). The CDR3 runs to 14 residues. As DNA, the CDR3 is TGTGCCAGCAGCTTGGAGTTACAGGGCTACGAGCAGTACTTC. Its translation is CASSLELQGYEQYF. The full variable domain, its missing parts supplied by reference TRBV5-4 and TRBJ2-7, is ETGVTQSPTHLIKTRGQQVTLRCSSQSGHNTVSWYQQALGQGPQFIFQYYREEENGRGNFPPRFSGLQFPNYSSELNVNALELDDSALYLCASSLELQGYEQYFGPGTRLTVT.

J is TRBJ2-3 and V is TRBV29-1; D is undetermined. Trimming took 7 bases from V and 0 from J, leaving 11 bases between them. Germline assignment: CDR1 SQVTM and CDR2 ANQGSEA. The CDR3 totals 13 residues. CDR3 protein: CSAARASTDTQYF. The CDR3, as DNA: TGCAGCGCGGCACGTGCTAGCACAGATACGCAGTATTTT.

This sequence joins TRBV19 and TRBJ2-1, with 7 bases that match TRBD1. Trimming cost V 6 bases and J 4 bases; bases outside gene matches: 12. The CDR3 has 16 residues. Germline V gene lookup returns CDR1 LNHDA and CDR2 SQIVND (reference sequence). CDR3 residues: CASSPQGGLGYNEQFF. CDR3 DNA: TGTGCCAGTAGCCCCCAAGGGGGCTTGGGGTACAATGAGCAGTTCTTC.

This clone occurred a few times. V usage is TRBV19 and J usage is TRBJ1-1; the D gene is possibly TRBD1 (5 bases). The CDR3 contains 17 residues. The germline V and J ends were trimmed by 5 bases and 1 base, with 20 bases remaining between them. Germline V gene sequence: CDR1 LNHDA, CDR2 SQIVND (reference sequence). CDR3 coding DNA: TGTGCCAGTAGTCCACGTAAAGGGTCAGGGCAGAACACTGAAGCTTTCTTT. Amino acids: CASSPRKGSGQNTEAFF. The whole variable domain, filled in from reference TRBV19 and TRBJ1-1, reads DGGITQSPKYLFRKEGQNVTLSCEQNLNHDAMYWYRQDPGQGLRLIYYSQIVNDFQKGDIAEGYSVSREKKESFPLTVTSAQKNPTAFYLCASSPRKGSGQNTEAFFGQGTRLTVV.

The CDR3 reads CSVEGWGGANVLTF. For the CDR3, the DNA is TGCAGCGTTGAAGGTTGGGGGGGGGCCAACGTCCTGACTTTC. The rearrangement joins TRBV29-1 to TRBJ2-6; the D call may be TRBD1 or TRBD2 (5 bases each). V was shortened by 1 base and J by 4 bases, with 8 bases between the two germline ends. This CDR3 has 14 amino acids. Germline CDR1 SQVTM, CDR2 ANQGSEA.

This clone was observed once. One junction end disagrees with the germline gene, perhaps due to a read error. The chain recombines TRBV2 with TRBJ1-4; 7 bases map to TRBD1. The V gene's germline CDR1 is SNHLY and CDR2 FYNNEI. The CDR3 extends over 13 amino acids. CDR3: CASSQGIMKNLFF. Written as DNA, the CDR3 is TGTGCCAGCTCACAGGGGATAATGAAAAACCTGTTTTTT.

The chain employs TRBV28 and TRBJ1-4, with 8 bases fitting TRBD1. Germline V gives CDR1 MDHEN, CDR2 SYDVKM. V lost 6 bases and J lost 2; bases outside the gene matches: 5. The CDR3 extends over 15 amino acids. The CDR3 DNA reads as TGTGCCAGCAGCCGTAGACAGGGGACTAATGAAAAACTGTTTTTT. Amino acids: CASSRRQGTNEKLFF. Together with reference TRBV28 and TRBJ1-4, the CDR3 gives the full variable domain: DVKVTQSSRYLVKRTGEKVFLECVQDMDHENMFWYRQDPGLGLRLIYFSYDVKMKEKGDIPEGYSVSREKKERFSLILESASTNQTSMYLCASSRRQGTNEKLFFGSGTQLSVL.

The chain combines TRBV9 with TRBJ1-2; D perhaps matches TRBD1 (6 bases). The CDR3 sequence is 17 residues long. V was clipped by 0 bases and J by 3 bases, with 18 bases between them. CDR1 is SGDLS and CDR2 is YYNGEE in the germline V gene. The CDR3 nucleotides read TGTGCCAGCAGCGTAGGGGCAGGGGTCCTGCGGCACTATGGCTACACCTTC. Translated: CASSVGAGVLRHYGYTF. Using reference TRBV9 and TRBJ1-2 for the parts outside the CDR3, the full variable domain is DSGVTQTPKHLITATGQRVTLRCSPRSGDLSVYWYQQSLDQGLQFLIQYYNGEERAKGNILERFSAQQFPDLHSELNLSSLELGDSALYFCASSVGAGVLRHYGYTFGSGTRLTVV.

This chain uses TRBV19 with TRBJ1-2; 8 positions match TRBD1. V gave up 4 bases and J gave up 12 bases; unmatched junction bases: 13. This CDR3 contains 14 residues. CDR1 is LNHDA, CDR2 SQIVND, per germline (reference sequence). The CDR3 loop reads CASSTTGTGLSNTF. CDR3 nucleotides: TGTGCCAGTAGTACTACCGGGACAGGCCTTAGTAACACCTTC.

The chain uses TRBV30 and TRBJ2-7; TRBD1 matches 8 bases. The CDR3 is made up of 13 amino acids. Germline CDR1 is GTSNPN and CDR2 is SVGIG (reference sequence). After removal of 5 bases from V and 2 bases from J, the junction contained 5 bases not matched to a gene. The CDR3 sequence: CAWEKDRAYEQYF. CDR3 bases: TGTGCCTGGGAAAAGGACAGGGCCTACGAGCAGTACTTC.

The CDR3 loop is CASSMGGGLGPYEQYF. The CDR3, as DNA: TGTGCCAGCAGTATGGGAGGGGGGCTAGGACCATACGAGCAGTACTTC. This chain links TRBV27 with TRBJ2-7, with D perhaps matching TRBD2 (7 bases). With 5 bases removed from V and 4 bases from J, the gap between germline ends came to 21 bases. The germline gives CDR1 MNHEY, CDR2 SMNVEV (reference sequence). This CDR3 is built from 16 residues.

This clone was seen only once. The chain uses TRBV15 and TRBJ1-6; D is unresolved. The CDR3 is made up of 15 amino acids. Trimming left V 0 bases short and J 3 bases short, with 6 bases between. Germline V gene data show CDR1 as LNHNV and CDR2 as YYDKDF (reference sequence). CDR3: CATSREQIYNSPLHF. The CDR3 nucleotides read TGTGCCACCAGCAGAGAACAGATCTATAATTCACCCCTCCACTTT. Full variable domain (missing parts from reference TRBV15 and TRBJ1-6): DAMVIQNPRYQVTQFGKPVTLSCSQTLNHNVMYWYQQKSSQAPKLLFHYYDKDFNNEADTPDNFQSRRPNTSFCFLDIRSPGLGDTAMYLCATSREQIYNSPLHFGNGTRLTVT.

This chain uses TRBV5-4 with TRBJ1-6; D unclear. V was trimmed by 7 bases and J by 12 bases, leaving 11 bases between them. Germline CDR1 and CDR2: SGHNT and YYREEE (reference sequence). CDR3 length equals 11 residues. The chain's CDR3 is CASSKTGPLHF. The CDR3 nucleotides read TGTGCCAGCTCCAAAACTGGACCCCTCCACTTT.

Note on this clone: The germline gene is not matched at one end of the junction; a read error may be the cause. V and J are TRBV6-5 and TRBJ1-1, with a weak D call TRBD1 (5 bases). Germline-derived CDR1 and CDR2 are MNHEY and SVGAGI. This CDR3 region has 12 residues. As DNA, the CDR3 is TGTGCCATCAGTGGGGGAGGTGGGACGGCTTTCTTT. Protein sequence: CAISGGGGTAFF.

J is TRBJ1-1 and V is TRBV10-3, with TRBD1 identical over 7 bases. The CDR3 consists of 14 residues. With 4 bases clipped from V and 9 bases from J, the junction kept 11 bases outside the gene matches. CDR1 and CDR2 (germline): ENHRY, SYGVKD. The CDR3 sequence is CAISVSPQGTKAFF. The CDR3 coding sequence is TGTGCCATCAGTGTCTCACCACAGGGGACAAAAGCTTTCTTT.

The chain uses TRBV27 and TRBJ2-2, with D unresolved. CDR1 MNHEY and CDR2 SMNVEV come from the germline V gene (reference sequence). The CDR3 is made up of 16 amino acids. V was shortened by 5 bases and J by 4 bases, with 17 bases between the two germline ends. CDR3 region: CASSLTFGLLTGELFF. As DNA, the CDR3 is TGTGCCAGCAGTCTCACCTTCGGGCTACTCACCGGGGAGCTGTTTTTT.

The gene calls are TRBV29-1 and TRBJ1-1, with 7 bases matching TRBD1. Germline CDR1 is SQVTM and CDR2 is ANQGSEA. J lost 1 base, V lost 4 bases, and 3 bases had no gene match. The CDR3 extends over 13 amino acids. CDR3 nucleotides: TGCAGCGTTGCCCAGGGGGGGAACACTGAAGCTTTCTTT. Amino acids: CSVAQGGNTEAFF.

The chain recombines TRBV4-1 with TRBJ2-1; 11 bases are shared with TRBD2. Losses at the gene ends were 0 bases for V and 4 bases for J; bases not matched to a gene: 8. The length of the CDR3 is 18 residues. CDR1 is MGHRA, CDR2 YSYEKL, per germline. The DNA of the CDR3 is TGCGCCAGCAGCCAAGAGTCTAGCGGGAGGAGCGTTTACAATGAGCAGTTCTTC. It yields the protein CASSQESSGRSVYNEQFF.

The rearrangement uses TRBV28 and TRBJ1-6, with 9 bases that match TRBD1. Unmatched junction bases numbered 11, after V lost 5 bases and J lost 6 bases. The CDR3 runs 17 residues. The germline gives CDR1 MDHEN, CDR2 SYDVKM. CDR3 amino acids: CASSPITGGVGNSPLHF. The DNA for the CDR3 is TGTGCCAGCAGTCCTATTACAGGGGGCGTCGGTAATTCACCCCTCCACTTT.

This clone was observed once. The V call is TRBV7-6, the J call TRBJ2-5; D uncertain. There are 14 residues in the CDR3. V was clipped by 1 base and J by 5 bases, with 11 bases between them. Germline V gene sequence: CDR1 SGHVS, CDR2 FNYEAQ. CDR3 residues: CASSLELLTETQYF. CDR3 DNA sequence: TGTGCCAGCAGCTTAGAGCTCCTTACTGAGACCCAGTACTTC.

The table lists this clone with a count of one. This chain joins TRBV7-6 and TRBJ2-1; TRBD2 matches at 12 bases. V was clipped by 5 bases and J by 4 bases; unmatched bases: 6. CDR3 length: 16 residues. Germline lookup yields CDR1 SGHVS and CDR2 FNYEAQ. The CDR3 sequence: CASSRLAGVAYNEQFF. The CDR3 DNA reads TGTGCCAGCAGCAGACTAGCGGGAGTGGCATACAATGAGCAGTTCTTC. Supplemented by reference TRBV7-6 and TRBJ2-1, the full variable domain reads GAGVSQSPRYKVTKRGQDVALRCDPISGHVSLYWYRQALGQGPEFLTYFNYEAQQDKSGLPNDRFSAERPEGSISTLTIQRTEQRDSAMYRCASSRLAGVAYNEQFFGPGTRLTVL.